Below, 22 T cell receptor beta chains from the same sample are listed, as sequenced in a study of graft-versus-host responses after intestinal transplantation. Intraepithelial and lamina propria lymphocytes were released after the graft tissue was processed. This table comes from immunoSEQ multiplex PCR, and its TCRdb copy is limited to in-frame clones, with some not included. The data show 6,500 to 10,000 clones, with less than 85% seen just once and approximately 32% held by the top ten. Sequencing used ileum tissue, obtained roughly 74 weeks after intestinal transplant. These receptors originate from a human patient who received an intestinal transplant, so some T cells may come from the graft donor.

This clone was found a few times. The chain employs TRBV2 and TRBJ1-5; no definite D call. This CDR3 contains 14 residues. V lost 0 bases to trimming and J lost 11 bases, with 14 bases between them. Germline V gene sequence: CDR1 SNHLY, CDR2 FYNNEI. In nucleotides, the CDR3 is TGTGCCAGCAGTGAAGCTAGGAACCGCGGGTCCCAGCATTTT. Protein: CASSEARNRGSQHF.

V usage is TRBV9 and J usage is TRBJ1-4; D gene ambiguous. CDR3 length: 17 residues. In germline, CDR1 is SGDLS, CDR2 YYNGEE. V was clipped by 4 bases and J by 6 bases, with 22 bases between them. Here the CDR3 reads CASSSGQNGAGYEKLFF. CDR3 sequence (DNA): TGTGCCAGCAGCTCTGGTCAAAACGGAGCCGGGTATGAAAAACTGTTTTTT.

This chain links TRBV11-3 with TRBJ2-7, with 8 bases aligning to TRBD2. Germline V CDR1 and CDR2: SGHNT, YENEEA. The CDR3 totals 14 residues. The trim removed 0 bases at V and 7 bases at J, leaving 5 bases unmatched. The CDR3 loop reads CASSLELAVWEQYF. For the CDR3, the DNA is TGTGCCAGCAGCTTAGAACTAGCGGTGTGGGAGCAGTACTTC.

V and J are TRBV6-5 and TRBJ1-1; perhaps TRBD1 as D (6 bases). This CDR3 is 14 amino acids long. CDR1 and CDR2 from the germline V gene are MNHEY and SVGAGI. Trimming left V 2 bases short and J 1 base short, with 8 bases between. The chain's CDR3 is CASSYRQENTEAFF. CDR3 in DNA: TGTGCCAGCAGTTACCGACAGGAGAACACTGAAGCTTTCTTT.

CDR3 nucleotide sequence: TGTGCCAGCAGCCCGCAGAACACTGAAGCTTTCTTT. Encoded protein: CASSPQNTEAFF. The chain recombines TRBV14 with TRBJ1-1; D ambiguous. The CDR3 totals 12 residues. V lost 4 bases and J 1 base, leaving 4 bases between the germline ends. Germline V gene sequence: CDR1 SGHDN, CDR2 FVKESK.

The chain combines TRBV7-9 with TRBJ2-2; the D call may be TRBD1 or TRBD2 (6 bases each). The V and J ends lost 6 bases and 6 bases respectively, with 20 bases between them. The CDR3 sequence is 16 residues long. Germline V lookup: CDR1 SEHNR, CDR2 FQNEAQ (reference sequence). This CDR3 reads CASSLRGVESSGELFF. The DNA for the CDR3 is TGTGCCAGCAGTCTTAGGGGGGTCGAAAGCTCCGGGGAGCTGTTTTTT.

The chain recombines TRBV5-1 with TRBJ2-3, with a weak D call TRBD1 (5 bases). The V end lost 0 bases, the J end lost 3 bases, and 11 bases lay between the germline ends. Germline V lookup: CDR1 SGHRS, CDR2 YFSETQ. This CDR3 spans 15 amino acids. CDR3 coding DNA: TGCGCCAGCAGCTTGGGGCAGGGTTTAACAGATACGCAGTATTTT. Protein sequence: CASSLGQGLTDTQYF.

This clone was recorded only once. The chain joins TRBV13 to TRBJ1-1, with D possibly TRBD1 on 5 matching bases. Trimming stripped 4 bases from V and 8 bases from J, with 8 bases between. Looked up from germline, CDR1 is PRHDT and CDR2 is FYEKMQ (reference sequence). The CDR3 runs to 11 residues. CDR3 sequence: CASSSGGEAFF. CDR3 nucleotide sequence: TGTGCCAGCAGCTCCGGGGGGGAAGCTTTCTTT.

This chain joins TRBV6-5 and TRBJ1-2; 8 positions agree with TRBD1. V lost 10 bases and J lost 7; bases outside the gene matches: 11. This CDR3 region has 13 residues. Germline-derived CDR1 and CDR2 are MNHEY and SVGAGI. CDR3: CATRLDRGGGYTF. Written as DNA, the CDR3 is TGTGCCACCAGACTAGACAGGGGCGGTGGCTACACCTTC.

Concerning this clone itself: The same CDR3 also results from other DNA sequences found in this sample. The genes are TRBV5-4 and TRBJ1-2; TRBD1 matches 10 bases. The CDR3 spans 15 residues. The germline gives CDR1 SGHNT, CDR2 YYREEE (reference sequence). Trimming took 4 bases from V and 4 from J; bases not matched to a gene: 7. CDR3 DNA sequence: TGTGCCAGCAGCACAGACAGGGGGCTTGGCTATGGCTACACCTTC. Protein sequence: CASSTDRGLGYGYTF.

This clone was picked up a small number of times. This chain links TRBV28 with TRBJ1-1; D is undetermined. The CDR3 covers 11 residues. With 6 bases removed from V and 4 bases from J, the gap between germline ends came to 6 bases. Germline CDR1 is MDHEN and CDR2 is SYDVKM. The CDR3 DNA reads as TGTGCCAGCAGCTCTCGCACTGAAGCTTTCTTT. Translated: CASSSRTEAFF.

The chain is built from TRBV29-1 and TRBJ1-1, with D tentatively TRBD1 (6 bases). Germline V lookup: CDR1 SQVTM, CDR2 ANQGSEA. V gave up 5 bases and J gave up 7 bases, with 26 bases separating them. The CDR3 consists of 16 residues. CDR3 protein: CSVSRGGGGGGNEAFF. CDR3 bases: TGCAGCGTTTCTCGTGGAGGGGGGGGAGGGGGGAATGAAGCTTTCTTT.

This clone was counted once. The genes are TRBV7-9 and TRBJ1-1, with D unclear. The germline CDR1 and CDR2 sequences are SEHNR and FQNEAQ (reference sequence). The CDR3 is made up of 12 amino acids. V gave up 2 bases and J gave up 11 bases, with 12 bases separating them. CDR3 region: CASSLYQFAAFF. The CDR3 DNA reads TGTGCCAGCAGCTTATACCAGTTCGCGGCTTTCTTT. Drawing the rest from reference TRBV7-9 and TRBJ1-1, the complete variable domain is DTGVSQNPRHKITKRGQNVTFRCDPISEHNRLYWYRQTLGQGPEFLTYFQNEAQLEKSRLLSDRFSAERPKGSFSTLEIQRTEQGDSAMYLCASSLYQFAAFFGQGTRLTVV.

This clone was observed a few times. V is TRBV5-4 and J is TRBJ2-5, with 7 bases matching TRBD2. With V trimmed by 4 bases and J by 5 bases, 8 bases remained unmatched. The CDR3 runs to 14 residues. CDR1 and CDR2 (germline): SGHNT, YYREEE (reference sequence). CDR3 bases: TGTGCCAGCAGCGGGGGAGGGTGGCGGGAGACCCAGTACTTC. This translates into CASSGGGWRETQYF.

This clone has only a few counts. J is TRBJ1-1 and V is TRBV7-9; a weak D match, TRBD1 (6 bases). CDR3 size: 14 residues. V lost 3 bases to trimming and J lost 1 base, with 9 bases between them. Per germline, CDR1 SEHNR and CDR2 FQNEAQ (reference sequence). CDR3 amino acids: CASSLYRENTEAFF. Written as DNA, the CDR3 is TGTGCCAGCAGCTTGTACAGGGAGAACACTGAAGCTTTCTTT.

CDR3 loop: CASSDRENYGYTF. CDR3 DNA sequence: TGTGCCAGCAGTGACAGGGAAAACTATGGCTACACCTTC. The chain has TRBV6-1 and TRBJ1-2; D might be TRBD1 (5 bases). CDR1 and CDR2 (germline): MNHNS, SASEGT. The CDR3 runs to 13 residues. V lost 3 bases to trimming and J lost 2 bases, with 7 bases between them.

The J gene is TRBJ2-7, the V gene TRBV5-1; 11 nucleotides align to TRBD2. The germline CDR1 and CDR2 sequences are SGHRS and YFSETQ. The ends lost 2 bases at V and 5 bases at J; junction bases unmatched: 6. The CDR3 is 15 amino acids. The DNA of the CDR3 is TGCGCCAGCAGCTTTGAACCTAGCGGGAGGAACGAGCAGTACTTC. This translates into CASSFEPSGRNEQYF.

The chain carries TRBV30 and TRBJ1-2; the D gene is possibly TRBD1 (5 bases). There are 14 residues in the CDR3. The V end lost 5 bases, the J end lost 8 bases, and 21 bases lay between the germline ends. CDR1 is GTSNPN and CDR2 is SVGIG in the germline V gene (reference sequence). Here the CDR3 reads CAWSRPQDGYGYTF. CDR3 nucleotides: TGTGCCTGGTCCCGGCCACAGGATGGGTACGGCTACACCTTC.

The V and J genes are TRBV2 and TRBJ1-6, with 8 bases that match TRBD1. The V gene's germline CDR1 is SNHLY and CDR2 FYNNEI. This CDR3 spans 17 amino acids. The V and J ends lost 6 bases and 0 bases, in that order; junction bases with no gene match: 7. This CDR3 is CASRRTGFSSYNSPLHF. The DNA of the CDR3 is TGTGCCAGCAGGCGGACAGGGTTCAGCTCCTATAATTCACCCCTCCACTTT.

This clone is medium-sized within its sample. The V and J genes are TRBV5-6 and TRBJ2-1, with 12 bases lining up with TRBD2. The CDR3 sequence is 16 residues long. The V gene end was trimmed by 5 bases and the J gene end by 2 bases; junction bases not matched to a gene: 5. Germline loops: CDR1 SGHDT, CDR2 YYEEEE. The CDR3 DNA reads as TGTGCCAGCAGGTTCGGACTAGCGGGAACCTACAATGAGCAGTTCTTC. Translated, it gives CASRFGLAGTYNEQFF.

V is TRBV5-1 and J is TRBJ2-2, with TRBD2 matching over 8 bases. Losses at the gene ends were 4 bases for V and 7 bases for J; bases not matched to a gene: 6. Looked up from germline, CDR1 is SGHRS and CDR2 is YFSETQ. This CDR3 comprises 14 residues. Here the CDR3 DNA reads TGCGCCAGCAGCCGGACTAGCATTGGCGGGGAGCTGTTTTTT. Translating it yields CASSRTSIGGELFF.

This clone came up a few times. The rearrangement uses TRBV30 and TRBJ1-5; D is possibly TRBD1 (6 bases). Germline V gene lookup returns CDR1 GTSNPN and CDR2 SVGIG (reference sequence). The CDR3 spans 13 residues. V was trimmed by 4 bases and J by 4 bases, leaving 11 bases between them. The CDR3 reads CAWNGGLNQPQHF. The CDR3 coding sequence is TGTGCCTGGAATGGGGGGCTTAATCAGCCCCAGCATTTT.